The 4 T cell receptor beta chains listed next were all sequenced from one sample in a study of blood T cells in healthy people across ages. The second PCR ran roughly 7 to 11 cycles with a sample-barcoded 5' primer and J-beta primers. A single record per CDR3 protein comes from TCRdb applying MiXCR to the 5' RACE reads. The sample lists around 900,000 distinct CDR3 sequences; roughly half were seen once. The material sequenced was blood. Receptors were obtained from a woman aged 55-69 years in good health.

This clonotype occurred a few times. This sequence joins TRBV29-1 and TRBJ2-5; D is unresolved. The germline V and J ends were trimmed by 7 bases and 5 bases, with 17 bases remaining between them. From germline, CDR1 is SQVTM and CDR2 ANQGSEA. The length of the CDR3 is 13 residues. Here the CDR3 reads CSAKGLVLETQYF. For the CDR3, the DNA is TGCAGCGCCAAAGGTCTAGTTCTGGAGACCCAGTACTTC.

The chain recombines TRBV30 with TRBJ1-5; D remains unclear. V gave up 2 bases and J gave up 4 bases, with 9 bases separating them. CDR3 size: 13 residues. Germline CDR1 and CDR2: GTSNPN and SVGIG (reference sequence). CDR3 DNA sequence: TGTGCCTGGAGTAAATTGGGAAATCAGCCCCAGCATTTT. Translating it yields CAWSKLGNQPQHF.

CDR3 sequence: CASSLSSLGANVLTF. As DNA, the CDR3 is TGCGCCAGCAGCTTGAGTAGCTTGGGGGCCAACGTCCTGACTTTC. This rearrangement joins TRBV5-1 to TRBJ2-6; D not certain. V was shortened by 1 base and J by 4 bases, with 9 bases between the two germline ends. Germline V gives CDR1 SGHRS, CDR2 YFSETQ. This CDR3 spans 15 amino acids.

The chain combines TRBV4-1 with TRBJ2-4, with 9 bases that match TRBD2. The J call may not be correct, given that the DNA end is closer to TRBJ2-7. The CDR3 has 16 residues. Per the germline V gene, CDR1 is MGHRA and CDR2 is YSYEKL. The CDR3, as DNA: TGCGCCAGCAGCCAGCTGGCGGGAGGGCTGGGGTACGAGCAGTACTTC. Translating it yields CASSQLAGGLGYEQYF.